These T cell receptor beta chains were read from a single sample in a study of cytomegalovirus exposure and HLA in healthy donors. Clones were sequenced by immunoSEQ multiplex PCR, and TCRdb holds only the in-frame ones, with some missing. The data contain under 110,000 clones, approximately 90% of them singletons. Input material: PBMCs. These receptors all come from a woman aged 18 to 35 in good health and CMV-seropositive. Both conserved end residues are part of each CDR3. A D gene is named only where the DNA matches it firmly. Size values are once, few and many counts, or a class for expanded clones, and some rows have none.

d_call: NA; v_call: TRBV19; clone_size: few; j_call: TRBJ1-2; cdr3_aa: CASRQYYGYTF; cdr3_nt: TGTGCCAGTAGACAGTACTATGGCTACACCTTC
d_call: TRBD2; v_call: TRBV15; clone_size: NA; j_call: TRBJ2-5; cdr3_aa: CATGGETQYF; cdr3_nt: TGTGCCACGGGGGGGGAGACCCAGTACTTC
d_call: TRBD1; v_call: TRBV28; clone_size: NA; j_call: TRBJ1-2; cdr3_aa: CATTTGTGINGYTF; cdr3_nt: TGTGCCACCACAACCGGGACAGGGATTAATGGCTACACCTTC
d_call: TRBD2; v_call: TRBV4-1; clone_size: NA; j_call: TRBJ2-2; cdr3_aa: CASSQDSGVLAGGPRTGELFF; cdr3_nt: TGCGCCAGCAGCCAAGATTCGGGCGTCCTAGCGGGGGGGCCGCGCACCGGGGAGCTGTTTTTT
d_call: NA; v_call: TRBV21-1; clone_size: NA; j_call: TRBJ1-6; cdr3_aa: CASSEGTAPRDPLHF; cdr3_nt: TGTGCCAGCAGCGAAGGGACAGCACCGAGGGATCCCCTCCACTTT
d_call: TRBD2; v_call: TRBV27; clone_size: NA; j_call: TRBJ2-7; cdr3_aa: CASSLSSGGIYEQYF; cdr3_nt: TGTGCCAGCAGTTTATCTAGCGGGGGCATCTACGAGCAGTACTTC
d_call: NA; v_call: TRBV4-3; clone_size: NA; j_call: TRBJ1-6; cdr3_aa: CASSPEQNSPLHF; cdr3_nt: TGCGCCAGCAGCCCCGAACAGAATTCACCCCTCCACTTT
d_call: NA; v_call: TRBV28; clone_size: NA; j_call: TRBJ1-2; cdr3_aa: CASSLRDIEGYTF; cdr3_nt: TGTGCCAGCAGTTTACGGGACATCGAAGGCTACACCTTC
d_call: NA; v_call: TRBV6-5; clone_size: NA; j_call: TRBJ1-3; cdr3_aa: CASRPQVLSGNTIYF; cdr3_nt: TGTGCCAGCAGGCCCCAGGTTCTCTCTGGAAACACCATATATTTT
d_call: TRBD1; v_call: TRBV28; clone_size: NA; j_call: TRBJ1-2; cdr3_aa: CASRDRGQDDYGYTF; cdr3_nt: TGTGCCAGCAGGGACAGGGGGCAGGACGACTATGGCTACACCTTC
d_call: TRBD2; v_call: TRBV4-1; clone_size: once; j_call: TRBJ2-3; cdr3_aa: CASSQAGTSPDTQYF; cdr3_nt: TGCGCCAGCAGCCAAGCCGGGACTAGCCCAGATACGCAGTATTTT
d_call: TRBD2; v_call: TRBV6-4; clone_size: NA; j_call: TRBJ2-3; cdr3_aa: CASSASGGATDTQYF; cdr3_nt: TGTGCCAGCAGTGCTAGCGGGGGGGCGACAGATACGCAGTATTTT
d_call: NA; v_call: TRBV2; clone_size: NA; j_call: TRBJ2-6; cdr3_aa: CASSENGESGANVLTF; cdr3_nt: TGTGCCAGCAGTGAAAACGGGGAATCTGGGGCCAACGTCCTGACTTTC
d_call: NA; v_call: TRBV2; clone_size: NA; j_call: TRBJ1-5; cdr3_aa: CASSESVGRNQPQHF; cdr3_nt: TGTGCCAGCAGTGAATCCGTGGGCCGCAATCAGCCCCAGCATTTT
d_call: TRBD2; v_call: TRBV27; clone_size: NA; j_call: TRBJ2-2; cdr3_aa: CASSLQEGLAGGRNGELFF; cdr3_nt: TGTGCCAGCAGTTTACAGGAAGGACTAGCGGGGGGGCGGAACGGGGAGCTGTTTTTT
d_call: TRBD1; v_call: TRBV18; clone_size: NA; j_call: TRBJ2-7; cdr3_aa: CASSPPLGQGVYEQYF; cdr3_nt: TGTGCCAGCTCACCACCCCTGGGACAGGGGGTGTACGAGCAGTACTTC
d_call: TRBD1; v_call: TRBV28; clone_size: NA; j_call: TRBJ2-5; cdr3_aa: CASSSHRDREEETQYF; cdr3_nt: TGTGCCAGCAGTTCCCACCGGGACAGGGAAGAAGAGACCCAGTACTTC
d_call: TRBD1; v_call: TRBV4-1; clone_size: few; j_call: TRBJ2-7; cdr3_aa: CASSPDRGRYEQYF; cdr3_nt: TGCGCCAGCAGCCCGGACAGGGGGCGGTACGAGCAGTACTTC
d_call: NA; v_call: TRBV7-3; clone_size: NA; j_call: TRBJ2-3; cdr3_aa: CASSREAGRQYF; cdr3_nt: TGTGCCAGCAGCCGTGAGGCGGGACGTCAGTATTTT
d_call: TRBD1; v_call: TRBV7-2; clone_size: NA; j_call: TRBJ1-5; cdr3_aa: CASSLVSGGDQPQHF; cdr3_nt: TGTGCCAGCAGCTTGGTATCAGGGGGCGATCAGCCCCAGCATTTT
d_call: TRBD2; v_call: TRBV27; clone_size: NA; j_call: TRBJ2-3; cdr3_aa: CASSLRVGLRTSGGPDTQYF; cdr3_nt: TGTGCCAGCAGTTTAAGGGTGGGATTGAGGACTAGCGGGGGGCCAGATACGCAGTATTTT
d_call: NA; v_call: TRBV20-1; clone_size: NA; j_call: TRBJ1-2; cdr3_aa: CSATVYGYTF; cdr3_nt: TGCAGTGCTACGGTTTATGGCTACACCTTC
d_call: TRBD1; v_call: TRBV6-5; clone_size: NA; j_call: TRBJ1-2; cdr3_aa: CASSSGTGANYGYTF; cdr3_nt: TGTGCCAGCAGTTCCGGGACAGGAGCTAACTATGGCTACACCTTC
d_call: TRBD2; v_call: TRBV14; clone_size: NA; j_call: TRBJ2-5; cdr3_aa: CASSYKRGDQETQYF; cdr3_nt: TGTGCCAGCAGCTATAAGCGGGGGGACCAAGAGACCCAGTACTTC
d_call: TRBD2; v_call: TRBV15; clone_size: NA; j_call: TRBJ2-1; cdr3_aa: CATSGAGGPYNEQFF; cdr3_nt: TGTGCCACCAGCGGAGCGGGGGGGCCCTACAATGAGCAGTTCTTC
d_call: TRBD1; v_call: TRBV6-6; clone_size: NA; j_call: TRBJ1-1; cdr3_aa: CASTRTGSYTEAFF; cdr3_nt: TGTGCCAGCACTAGGACAGGATCGTACACTGAAGCTTTCTTT
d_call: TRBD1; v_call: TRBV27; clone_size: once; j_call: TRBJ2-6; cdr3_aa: CASSLGDRVSGANVLTF; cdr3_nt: TGTGCCAGCAGTTTAGGGGACAGGGTCTCTGGGGCCAACGTCCTGACTTTC
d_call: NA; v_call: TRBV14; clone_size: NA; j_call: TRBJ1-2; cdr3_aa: CASSQDIQIYGYTF; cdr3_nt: TGTGCCAGCAGCCAAGACATACAGATATATGGCTACACCTTC
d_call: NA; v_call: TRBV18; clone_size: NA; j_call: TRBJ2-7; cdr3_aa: CASSPGTNYKNYEQYF; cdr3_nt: TGTGCCAGCTCACCAGGGACAAACTACAAAAACTACGAGCAGTACTTC
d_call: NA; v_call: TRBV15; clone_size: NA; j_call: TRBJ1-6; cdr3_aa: CATSRVAGPGSPLHF; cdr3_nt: TGTGCCACCAGCAGAGTGGCGGGCCCGGGATCACCCCTCCACTTT
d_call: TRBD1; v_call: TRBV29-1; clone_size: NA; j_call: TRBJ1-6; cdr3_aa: CSVPRTGNNSPLHF; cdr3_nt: TGCAGCGTACCTCGGACAGGGAACAATTCACCCCTCCACTTT
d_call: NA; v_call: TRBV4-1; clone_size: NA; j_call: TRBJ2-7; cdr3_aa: CASSQVQGSSYEQYF; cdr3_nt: TGCGCCAGCAGCCAAGTTCAGGGAAGCTCCTACGAGCAGTACTTC
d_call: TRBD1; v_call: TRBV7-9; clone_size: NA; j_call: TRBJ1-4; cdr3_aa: CASSRQGANEKLFF; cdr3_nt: TGTGCCAGCAGCAGACAGGGCGCTAATGAAAAACTGTTTTTT
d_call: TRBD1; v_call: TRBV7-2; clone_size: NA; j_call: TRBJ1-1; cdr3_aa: CASSLGGQALNTEAFF; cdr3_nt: TGTGCCAGCAGCTTAGGTGGACAGGCCTTGAACACTGAAGCTTTCTTT
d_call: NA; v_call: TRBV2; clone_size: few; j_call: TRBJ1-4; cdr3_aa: CASQGMTNEKLFF; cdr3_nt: TGTGCCAGCCAGGGTATGACTAATGAAAAACTGTTTTTT
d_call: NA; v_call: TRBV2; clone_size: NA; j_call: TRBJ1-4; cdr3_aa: CASGPGHWGEKLFF; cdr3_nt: TGTGCCAGCGGACCGGGACACTGGGGTGAAAAACTGTTTTTT
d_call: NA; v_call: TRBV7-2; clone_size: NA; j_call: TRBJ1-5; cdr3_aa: CASSSWENQPQHF; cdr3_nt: TGTGCCAGCAGCTCGTGGGAGAATCAGCCCCAGCATTTT
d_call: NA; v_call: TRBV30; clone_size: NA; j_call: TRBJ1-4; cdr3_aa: CAWSDSKNEKLFF; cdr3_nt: TGTGCCTGGAGCGACAGCAAAAATGAAAAACTGTTTTTT
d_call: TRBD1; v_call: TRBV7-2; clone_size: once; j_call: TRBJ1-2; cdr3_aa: CASSLGTPGQDYGYTF; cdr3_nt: TGTGCCAGCAGCTTAGGGACCCCTGGACAGGACTATGGCTACACCTTC
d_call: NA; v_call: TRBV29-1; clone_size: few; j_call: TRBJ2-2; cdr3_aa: CSVVREGGELFF; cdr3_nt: TGCAGCGTTGTCAGGGAAGGCGGGGAGCTGTTTTTT
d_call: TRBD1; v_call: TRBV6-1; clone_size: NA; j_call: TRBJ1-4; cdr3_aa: CASSGGQGFTSGEKLFF; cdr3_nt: TGTGCCAGCAGTGGGGGACAGGGTTTTACTTCGGGTGAAAAACTGTTTTTT
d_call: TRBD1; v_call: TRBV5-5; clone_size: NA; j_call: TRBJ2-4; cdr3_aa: CASRSGTGGLIQYF; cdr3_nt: TGTGCCAGCAGGTCCGGGACAGGGGGCTTGATTCAGTACTTC
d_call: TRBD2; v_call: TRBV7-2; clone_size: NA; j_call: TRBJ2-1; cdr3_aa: CASSLSGGGFNEQFF; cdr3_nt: TGTGCCAGCAGCTTAAGCGGGGGGGGCTTCAATGAGCAGTTCTTC
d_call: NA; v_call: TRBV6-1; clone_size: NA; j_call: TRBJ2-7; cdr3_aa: CASSQTYEQYF; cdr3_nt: TGTGCCAGCAGCCAAACCTACGAGCAGTACTTC
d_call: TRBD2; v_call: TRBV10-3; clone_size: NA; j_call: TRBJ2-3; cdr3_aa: CAISESPRLAGETDTQYF; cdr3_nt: TGTGCCATCAGTGAGTCGCCGAGACTAGCGGGGGAGACAGATACGCAGTATTTT
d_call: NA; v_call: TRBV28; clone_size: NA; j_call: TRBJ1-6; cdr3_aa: CASKQGINSPLHF; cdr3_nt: TGTGCCAGCAAGCAGGGAATTAATTCACCCCTCCACTTT
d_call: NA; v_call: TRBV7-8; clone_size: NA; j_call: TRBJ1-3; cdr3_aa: CASSLMAGGVGNTIYF; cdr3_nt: TGTGCCAGCAGCTTAATGGCTGGCGGGGTCGGAAACACCATATATTTT
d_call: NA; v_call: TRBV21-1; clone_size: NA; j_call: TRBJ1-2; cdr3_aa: CASTLTGVPNYGYTF; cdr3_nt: TGTGCCAGCACCCTGACAGGGGTCCCCAACTATGGCTACACCTTC
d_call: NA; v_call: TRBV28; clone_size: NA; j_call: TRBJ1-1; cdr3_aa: CASTPSGVGFMNTEAFF; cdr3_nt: TGTGCCAGCACCCCCTCAGGGGTGGGTTTCATGAACACTGAAGCTTTCTTT
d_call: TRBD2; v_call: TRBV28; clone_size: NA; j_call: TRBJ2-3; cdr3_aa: CASRLPTSEADTQYF; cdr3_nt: TGTGCCAGCAGGCTGCCGACTAGCGAAGCAGATACGCAGTATTTT
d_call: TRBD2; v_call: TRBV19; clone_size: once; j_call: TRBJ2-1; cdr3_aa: CASMSGGGRMLNEQFF; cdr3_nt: TGTGCCAGTATGAGCGGGGGGGGCAGGATGTTGAATGAGCAGTTCTTC
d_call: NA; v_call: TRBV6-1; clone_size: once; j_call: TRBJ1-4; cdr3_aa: CASSDWGVDEKLFF; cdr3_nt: TGTGCCAGCAGTGATTGGGGGGTTGATGAAAAACTGTTTTTT
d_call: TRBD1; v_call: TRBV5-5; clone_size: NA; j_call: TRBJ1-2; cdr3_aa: CASSLLTGDYGYTF; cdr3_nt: TGTGCCAGCAGCCTCCTGACAGGGGACTATGGCTACACCTTC
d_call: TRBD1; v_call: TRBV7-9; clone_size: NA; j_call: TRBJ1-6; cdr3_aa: CASSPRTGDYNSPLHF; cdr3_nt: TGTGCCAGCAGCCCACGGACAGGCGACTATAATTCACCCCTCCACTTT
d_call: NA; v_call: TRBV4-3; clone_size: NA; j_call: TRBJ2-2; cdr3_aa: CASSQDRTENTGELFF; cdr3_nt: TGCGCCAGCAGCCAAGATAGGACAGAGAACACCGGGGAGCTGTTTTTT
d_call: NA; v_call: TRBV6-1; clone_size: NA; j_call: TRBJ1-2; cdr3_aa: CASSLEGIYGYTF; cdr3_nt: TGTGCCAGCAGTCTAGAGGGAATCTATGGCTACACCTTC
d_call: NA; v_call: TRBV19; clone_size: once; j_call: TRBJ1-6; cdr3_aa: CASSLGANSPLHF; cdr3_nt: TGTGCCAGTAGTCTAGGGGCAAATTCACCCCTCCACTTT
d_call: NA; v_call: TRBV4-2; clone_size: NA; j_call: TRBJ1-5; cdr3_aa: CASSHGGPGSQPQHF; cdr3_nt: TGTGCCAGCAGCCACGGAGGGCCAGGGAGTCAGCCCCAGCATTTT
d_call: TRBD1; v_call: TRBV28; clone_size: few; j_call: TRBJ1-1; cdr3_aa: CASRGGQGRIAEAFF; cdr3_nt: TGTGCCAGCAGAGGGGGACAGGGTCGTATAGCTGAAGCTTTCTTT
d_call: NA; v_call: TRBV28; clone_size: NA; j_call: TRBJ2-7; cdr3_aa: CASSLLSGEQYF; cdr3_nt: TGTGCCAGCAGTTTATTATCCGGCGAGCAGTACTTC